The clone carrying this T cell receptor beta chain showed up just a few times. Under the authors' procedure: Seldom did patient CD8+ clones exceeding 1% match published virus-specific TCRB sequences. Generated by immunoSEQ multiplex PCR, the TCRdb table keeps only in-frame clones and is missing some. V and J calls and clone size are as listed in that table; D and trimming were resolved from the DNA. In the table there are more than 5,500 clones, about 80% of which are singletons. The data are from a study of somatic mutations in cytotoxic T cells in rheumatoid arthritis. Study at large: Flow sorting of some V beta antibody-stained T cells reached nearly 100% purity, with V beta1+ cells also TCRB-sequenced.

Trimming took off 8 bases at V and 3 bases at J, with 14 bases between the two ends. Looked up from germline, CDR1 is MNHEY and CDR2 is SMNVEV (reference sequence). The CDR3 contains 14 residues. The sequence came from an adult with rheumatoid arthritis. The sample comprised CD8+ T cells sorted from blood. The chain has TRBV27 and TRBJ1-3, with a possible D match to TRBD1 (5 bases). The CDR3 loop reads CASPFRDLGNTIYF. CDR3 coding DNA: TGTGCCAGCCCGTTCCGGGACCTTGGAAACACCATATATTTT.